The 29 T cell receptor beta chains below all came from one sample that was sequenced in a study of T-cell memory formation after mild COVID-19. TCRdb re-derived calls from the 5' RACE reads in MiXCR, one entry per CDR3 protein. The repertoire holds around 530,000 distinct CDR3 sequences, with less than 25% as singletons. The sample consisted of PBMCs or a T cell subset sorted from them (not recorded which). These receptors all come from an adult woman who had mild COVID-19 (a few samples of this study predate the infection). Cell type and time point are not known.

In this sample, this clonotype turned up a few times. The gene calls are TRBV5-1 and TRBJ1-1; D ambiguous. Between the trimmed V and J ends, which lost 1 base and 4 bases, there was a span of 14 bases. Looked up from germline, CDR1 is SGHRS and CDR2 is YFSETQ. The length of the CDR3 is 15 residues. The DNA of the CDR3 is TGCGCCAGCAGCTTGACCCATGGGTCGAGCACTGAAGCTTTCTTT. Its protein is CASSLTHGSSTEAFF.

The rearrangement links TRBV21-1 to TRBJ1-5; TRBD1 reflects the table's D call only, with no check against the DNA. TRBV21-1 is a pseudogene. The CDR3 length is 20 residues. The CDR3 DNA reads as TGTGCCAGCAGCGACGGGGTGGGGACAGGGGGACCTCCCCGGAATCAGCCCCAGCATTTT. Translated, it gives CASSDGVGTGGPPRNQPQHF.

The V call is TRBV20-1, the J call TRBJ2-1; tentatively, D is TRBD1 (6 bases). CDR1 and CDR2 from the germline V gene are DFQATT and SNEGSKA (reference sequence). V was pared by 1 base and J by 4 bases, with 17 bases between. The CDR3 runs 16 residues. CDR3 bases: TGCAGTGCTAGAGTCGTAGGGGGACAACTTTACAATGAGCAGTTCTTC. Protein sequence: CSARVVGGQLYNEQFF.

This clonotype was observed at least ten times. The genes are TRBV7-9 and TRBJ2-2; 8 positions match TRBD2. V lost 1 base, J lost 1 base, and 5 bases stayed unmatched. CDR3 length: 17 amino acids. CDR1 is SEHNR, CDR2 FQNEAQ, per germline (reference sequence). This CDR3 is CASSLGLLAGNTGELFF. In DNA form, the CDR3 reads TGTGCCAGCAGCTTAGGACTGCTAGCGGGGAACACCGGGGAGCTGTTTTTT.

This chain connects TRBV7-8 to TRBJ2-3; D not certain. There are 14 residues in the CDR3. Trimming removed 3 bases at V and 1 base at J, with 8 bases between. CDR1 SGHVS and CDR2 FQNEAQ come from the germline V gene. The CDR3 DNA follows: TGTGCCAGCAGCTTCATGATCGGCACAGATACGCAGTATTTT. This sequence encodes CASSFMIGTDTQYF.

This clonotype was counted between two and nine times. The rearrangement joins TRBV6-5 to TRBJ2-1, with 9 bases fitting TRBD1. With V trimmed by 9 bases and J by 8 bases, 8 bases remained unmatched. The CDR3 is 13 residues long. Germline V gene sequence: CDR1 MNHEY, CDR2 SVGAGI. The CDR3 spells CASNRDRVDEQFF. The CDR3 bases are TGTGCCAGTAACCGGGACAGGGTCGATGAGCAGTTCTTC.

The chain has TRBV7-2 and TRBJ2-1, with TRBD1 matching 10 bases. Trimming removed 0 bases from V and 5 bases from J; junction bases left unmatched: 7. In germline, CDR1 is SGHTA, CDR2 FQGNSA. This CDR3 comprises 17 residues. CDR3: CASSLASGQGRNNEQFF. The CDR3 DNA sequence: TGTGCCAGCAGCTTAGCCTCGGGACAGGGGAGGAACAATGAGCAGTTCTTC.

This clonotype was recorded a few times. The chain has TRBV29-1 and TRBJ2-3; D ambiguous. Deletions cut 4 bases from V and 6 bases from J, with 20 bases between. Per the germline V gene, CDR1 is SQVTM and CDR2 is ANQGSEA. This CDR3 has 15 residues. The CDR3 spells CSVAARLFEGDTQYF. The CDR3 DNA reads TGCAGCGTTGCTGCCAGGCTCTTCGAAGGGGATACGCAGTATTTT.

This rearrangement joins TRBV5-1 to TRBJ1-1, with 7 bases lining up with TRBD1. The CDR3 has 16 residues. From germline, CDR1 is SGHRS and CDR2 YFSETQ. With V trimmed by 0 bases and J by 4 bases, 9 bases remained unmatched. This CDR3 is CASSLGPGGSSTEAFF. As DNA, the CDR3 is TGCGCCAGCAGCTTGGGGCCAGGGGGGAGTAGCACTGAAGCTTTCTTT. The complete variable domain, with remaining parts taken from reference TRBV5-1 and TRBJ1-1, reads KAGVTQTPRYLIKTRGQQVTLSCSPISGHRSVSWYQQTPGQGLQFLFEYFSETQRNKGNFPGRFSGRQFSNSRSEMNVSTLELGDSALYLCASSLGPGGSSTEAFFGQGTRLTVV.

The gene calls are TRBV11-3 and TRBJ2-3; D uncertain. V gave up 5 bases and J gave up 4 bases, with 10 bases separating them. The CDR3 runs 13 residues. Germline loops: CDR1 SGHNT, CDR2 YENEEA. This CDR3 reads CASSRVSPDTQYF. The CDR3 nucleotides read TGTGCCAGCAGCCGTGTCAGCCCAGATACGCAGTATTTT.

This clonotype was counted a few times. The chain couples TRBV6-1 to TRBJ2-7; D possibly uses TRBD1 or TRBD2 (5 bases each). This CDR3 is built from 12 residues. The V end lost 10 bases, the J end lost 6 bases, and 16 bases lay between the germline ends. Germline assignment: CDR1 MNHNS and CDR2 SASEGT. CDR3 residues: CATQWGFREQYF. The CDR3 DNA is TGTGCCACCCAGTGGGGGTTTCGCGAGCAGTACTTC.

This clonotype turned up a few times. The chain recombines TRBV7-2 with TRBJ2-3; D gene unclear. The CDR3 extends over 13 amino acids. V lost 2 bases to trimming and J lost 5 bases, with 8 bases between them. CDR1 is SGHTA, CDR2 FQGNSA, per germline. The CDR3 sequence: CASSLSRQDTQYF. DNA of the CDR3: TGTGCCAGCAGCTTATCGCGTCAAGATACGCAGTATTTT.

In this sample, this clonotype turned up a few times. This chain connects TRBV12-3 or TRBV12-4 to TRBJ1-2; 8 positions agree with TRBD1. The V and J ends lost 4 bases and 1 base, in that order; junction bases with no gene match: 8. The CDR3 length is 16 residues. As DNA, the CDR3 is TGTGCCAGCAGTTCGAACCACAGGGGGAGTAACTATGGCTACACCTTC. Translating gives CASSSNHRGSNYGYTF.

The V and J genes are TRBV5-1 and TRBJ2-6; TRBD1 might be the D (6 bases). V shed 1 base and J shed 0 bases, with 17 bases lying between them. Per the germline V gene, CDR1 is SGHRS and CDR2 is YFSETQ. The CDR3 length is 19 residues. The CDR3 loop reads CASSLFWDKTHSGANVLTF. CDR3 DNA sequence: TGCGCCAGCAGCTTGTTTTGGGACAAGACCCACTCTGGGGCCAACGTCCTGACTTTC.

Points on this clonotype: It is unclear where the CDR3 begins or ends on the DNA, so no DNA is shown, and the CDR3 is as TCRdb lists it. V is TRBV11-2 and J is TRBJ1-2; the listed D gene, TRBD1, was not tested against the DNA. CDR1 and CDR2 (germline): SGHAT, FQNNGV. With termini counted, the CDR3 has 13 amino acids. The CDR3 reads CASSFGPGYGYTF.

This clonotype was seen a few times. This chain joins TRBV5-6 and TRBJ2-7; the D is unclear. The CDR3 sequence is 17 residues long. The ends were cut back, 0 bases at V and 2 bases at J, with 18 bases in the middle. Germline V lookup: CDR1 SGHDT, CDR2 YYEEEE. CDR3 loop: CASSLEFRWELPYEQYF. CDR3 nucleotides: TGTGCCAGCAGCTTGGAGTTCAGGTGGGAACTCCCCTACGAGCAGTACTTC. Full variable domain (rest looked up from reference TRBV5-6 and TRBJ2-7): DAGVTQSPTHLIKTRGQQVTLRCSPKSGHDTVSWYQQALGQGPQFIFQYYEEEERQRGNFPDRFSGHQFPNYSSELNVNALLLGDSALYLCASSLEFRWELPYEQYFGPGTRLTVT.

The V and J genes are TRBV5-1 and TRBJ2-2; a possible D gene is TRBD1 (5 bases). Germline loops: CDR1 SGHRS, CDR2 YFSETQ. Trimming stripped 4 bases from V and 0 bases from J, with 10 bases between. There are 15 residues in the CDR3. The CDR3 loop reads CASSTVGANTGELFF. The DNA of the CDR3 is TGCGCCAGCAGCACCGTAGGGGCGAACACCGGGGAGCTGTTTTTT.

Here the CDR3 DNA reads TGTGCCAGCAGCGTAGCCGGGACAGTTTTGAATGAGCAGTTCTTC. As protein: CASSVAGTVLNEQFF. The gene calls are TRBV9 and TRBJ2-1; 7 bases line up with TRBD1. This CDR3 contains 15 residues. Trimming at V came to 0 bases and at J to 7 bases, leaving 7 bases not matched to a gene. CDR1 is SGDLS and CDR2 is YYNGEE in the germline V gene.

CDR3 coding DNA: TGTGCCAGCAGCTTAAGCCAGGGAGCCTCCTACGAGCAGTACTTC. Protein: CASSLSQGASYEQYF. The chain couples TRBV7-9 to TRBJ2-7; D is possibly TRBD1 or TRBD2 (5 bases each). Germline-derived CDR1 and CDR2 are SEHNR and FQNEAQ (reference sequence). The CDR3 has 15 residues. The germline V and J ends were trimmed by 2 bases and 0 bases, with 11 bases remaining between them.

This clonotype was detected only a few times. The chain uses TRBV12-3 or TRBV12-4 and TRBJ1-3; D might be TRBD1 (5 bases). Trimming removed 7 bases at V and 0 bases at J, with 13 bases between. The CDR3 loop spans 15 amino acids. The CDR3 coding sequence is TGTGCCAGCACCAACCGGGGCCTCTCTGGAAACACCATATATTTT. This encodes CASTNRGLSGNTIYF.

The chain is built from TRBV2 and TRBJ2-3, with 7 bases aligning to TRBD2. Germline V gene lookup returns CDR1 SNHLY and CDR2 FYNNEI. V shed 10 bases, J shed 2 bases, and the junction held 6 bases outside the gene matches. The CDR3 has 13 residues. CDR3 residues: CATRGDYTDTQYF. The CDR3, as DNA: TGTGCCACACGGGGGGATTACACAGATACGCAGTATTTT.

This clonotype was picked up a small number of times. Here the CDR3 reads CATSLGSSEQYF. As DNA, the CDR3 is TGTGCCACCAGTTTGGGGTCGAGCGAGCAGTACTTC. This sequence joins TRBV24-1 and TRBJ2-7; D gene ambiguous. The V and J ends lost 6 bases and 6 bases respectively, with 11 bases between them. CDR3 length: 12 residues. Germline-derived CDR1 and CDR2 are KGHDR and SFDVKD.

The genes are TRBV9 and TRBJ2-4, with D perhaps matching TRBD1 or TRBD2 (5 bases each). The V end was cut by 0 bases, the J end by 10 bases, with 17 bases between. CDR1 and CDR2 (germline): SGDLS, YYNGEE. The CDR3 runs 15 residues. CDR3 nucleotides: TGTGCCAGCAGCGTAGTTGGGACCGCCCCGGCGATTCAGTACTTC. Translating gives CASSVVGTAPAIQYF.

The genes are TRBV5-1 and TRBJ2-7, with D unclear. Trimming took 1 base from V and 3 from J, leaving 8 bases between them. CDR1 is SGHRS, CDR2 YFSETQ, per germline. CDR3 size: 13 residues. The CDR3 sequence is CASSLKNNYEQYF. CDR3 coding DNA: TGCGCCAGCAGCTTGAAAAACAACTACGAGCAGTACTTC.

The chain employs TRBV2 and TRBJ1-1; D is unresolved. This CDR3 region has 14 residues. Germline-derived CDR1 and CDR2 are SNHLY and FYNNEI. The ends were cut back, 6 bases at V and 4 bases at J, with 15 bases in the middle. The CDR3 DNA reads TGTGCCAGCAGGGGAAGGCGGGGAGGCACTGAAGCTTTCTTT. It specifies CASRGRRGGTEAFF.

J is TRBJ1-1 and V is TRBV24-1; perhaps TRBD1 as D (6 bases). The V end was cut by 9 bases, the J end by 11 bases, with 33 bases between. Germline loops: CDR1 KGHDR, CDR2 SFDVKD. CDR3 length: 17 amino acids. Here the CDR3 reads CATVYSEQGWENVAAFF. The CDR3, as DNA: TGTGCCACCGTCTATTCGGAACAGGGTTGGGAGAACGTGGCCGCTTTCTTT.

The V and J genes are TRBV12-3 or TRBV12-4 and TRBJ1-4; D is unresolved. Deletions cut 5 bases from V and 0 bases from J, with 7 bases between. The CDR3 totals 14 residues. CDR3 nucleotides: TGTGCCAGCAGTAACATTGCAACTAATGAAAAACTGTTTTTT. This translates into CASSNIATNEKLFF.

The genes are TRBV5-1 and TRBJ2-3; TRBD2 matches 7 bases. The CDR3 covers 16 residues. Germline CDR1 SGHRS, CDR2 YFSETQ. V gave up 6 bases and J gave up 0 bases; unmatched junction bases: 10. In nucleotides, the CDR3 is TGCGCCAGCACCCCGGGAGCGGGGCTCAGCACAGATACGCAGTATTTT. Its protein is CASTPGAGLSTDTQYF.

This clonotype was picked up a small number of times. As DNA, the CDR3 is TGTGCCAGCAGCACCTCTCCTAGCGGACTCACAGATACGCAGTATTTT. As protein: CASSTSPSGLTDTQYF. V usage is TRBV5-5 and J usage is TRBJ2-3, with 7 bases lining up with TRBD2. CDR3 length: 16 residues. The trim removed 4 bases at V and 2 bases at J, leaving 10 bases unmatched. Germline assignment: CDR1 SGHKS and CDR2 YYEKEE (reference sequence).